Listed here are 20 T cell receptor beta chains from one sample, sequenced in a study of OX40 agonist ivuxolimab in advanced cancers. TCRdb keeps only in-frame clones here, not all; method: immunoSEQ multiplex PCR. In the table there are approximately 26,000 clones, 80% of which are singletons. Sample: CD4+ or CD8+ T cells sorted from blood, taken in a trial of the OX40 agonist ivuxolimab. The receptor set was obtained from an adult with an advanced solid tumor such as melanoma, head and neck, liver or kidney cancer.

The CDR3 here is CASSLDGANEQYF. CDR3 coding DNA: TGTGCCAGCAGCTTGGATGGCGCCAACGAGCAGTACTTC. The chain carries TRBV5-4 and TRBJ2-7; D not certain. Trimming removed 0 bases from V and 5 bases from J, with 9 bases in between. CDR3 length: 13 amino acids. Looked up from germline, CDR1 is SGHNT and CDR2 is YYREEE (reference sequence). The complete variable domain, with remaining parts taken from reference TRBV5-4 and TRBJ2-7, reads ETGVTQSPTHLIKTRGQQVTLRCSSQSGHNTVSWYQQALGQGPQFIFQYYREEENGRGNFPPRFSGLQFPNYSSELNVNALELDDSALYLCASSLDGANEQYFGPGTRLTVT.

The chain joins TRBV19 to TRBJ1-1, with D possibly being TRBD1 (6 bases). V was clipped by 5 bases and J by 1 base, with 14 bases between them. This CDR3 comprises 15 residues. The germline gives CDR1 LNHDA, CDR2 SQIVND (reference sequence). CDR3 sequence: CASSPQGTGNTEAFF. The CDR3 DNA follows: TGTGCCAGTAGTCCCCAGGGGACGGGGAACACTGAAGCTTTCTTT. Using reference TRBV19 and TRBJ1-1 for the parts outside the CDR3, the full variable domain is DGGITQSPKYLFRKEGQNVTLSCEQNLNHDAMYWYRQDPGQGLRLIYYSQIVNDFQKGDIAEGYSVSREKKESFPLTVTSAQKNPTAFYLCASSPQGTGNTEAFFGQGTRLTVV.

This sequence joins TRBV6-6 and TRBJ2-7, with TRBD1 matching 9 bases. Germline loops: CDR1 MNHNY, CDR2 SVGAGI (reference sequence). V was clipped by 2 bases and J by 7 bases; unmatched bases: 12. This CDR3 has 16 amino acids. This chain's CDR3 is CASSYDAGTGRGEQYF. CDR3 nucleotide sequence: TGTGCCAGCAGTTACGATGCTGGGACAGGGAGGGGGGAGCAGTACTTC.

The gene calls are TRBV9 and TRBJ2-1; 10 positions match TRBD1. The CDR3 contains 15 residues. Germline CDR1 reads SGDLS; CDR2 reads YYNGEE. Trimming took 4 bases from V and 7 from J; bases not matched to a gene: 8. CDR3: CASSQTGGGGNEQFF. CDR3 nucleotide sequence: TGTGCCAGCAGCCAGACAGGGGGCGGAGGAAATGAGCAGTTCTTC.

V usage is TRBV6-5 and J usage is TRBJ1-1, with no clear D. V dropped 5 bases and J dropped 0 bases, with 10 bases sitting between them. CDR1 and CDR2 from the germline V gene are MNHEY and SVGAGI. The CDR3 is 14 residues long. CDR3 sequence (DNA): TGTGCCAGCAGTGAAGACGGACTGAACACTGAAGCTTTCTTT. Translation gives CASSEDGLNTEAFF.

Regarding this clone: A read error may produce the germline difference seen at one junction end. Other DNA sequences in the same sample also yield this CDR3. CDR3 residues: CASNSENTGELFF. Here the CDR3 DNA reads TGCGCCAGCAACTCGGAAAACACCGGAGAGCTGTTTTTT. This rearrangement joins TRBV5-1 to TRBJ2-2; D remains unclear. CDR1 is SGHRS and CDR2 is YFSETQ in the germline V gene. This CDR3 spans 13 amino acids.

This clone was observed a handful of times. The chain links TRBV9 to TRBJ2-3; tentatively, D is TRBD2 (5 bases). CDR1 is SGDLS and CDR2 is YYNGEE in the germline V gene. The CDR3 is 17 residues long. The germline V and J ends were trimmed by 2 bases and 0 bases, with 16 bases remaining between them. CDR3 DNA: TGTGCCAGCAGCGTGGGTGCGGGCGGTACTAGCACAGATACGCAGTATTTT. Translating gives CASSVGAGGTSTDTQYF.

V and J are TRBV5-5 and TRBJ1-1; 8 bases map to TRBD1. The CDR3 has 17 amino acids. After removal of 1 base from V and 0 bases from J, the junction contained 8 bases not matched to a gene. Germline values: CDR1 SGHKS, CDR2 YYEKEE (reference sequence). This CDR3 reads CASSLFSDRAMNTEAFF. Here the CDR3 DNA reads TGTGCCAGCAGCTTGTTCTCGGACAGGGCAATGAACACTGAAGCTTTCTTT.

The gene calls are TRBV27 and TRBJ1-1; 8 bases fit TRBD1. V shed 5 bases and J 0 bases; nucleotides not matched to a gene: 8. The V gene's germline CDR1 is MNHEY and CDR2 SMNVEV (reference sequence). The CDR3 sequence is 16 residues long. The CDR3 reads CASSRENRGVNTEAFF. CDR3 sequence (DNA): TGTGCCAGCAGTCGAGAGAACAGGGGGGTGAACACTGAAGCTTTCTTT.

This clone has just a few counts. The rearrangement uses TRBV4-1 and TRBJ2-3, with 9 bases fitting TRBD2. This CDR3 is built from 17 residues. Germline CDR1 and CDR2: MGHRA and YSYEKL. Trimming removed 0 bases from V and 0 bases from J; junction bases left unmatched: 4. CDR3 amino acids: CASSQDPSGTSTDTQYF. The CDR3 coding sequence is TGCGCCAGCAGCCAAGATCCTAGCGGGACTAGCACAGATACGCAGTATTTT.

This chain uses TRBV7-9 with TRBJ1-2; D not resolved. V gave up 1 base and J gave up 8 bases, with 14 bases separating them. Germline values: CDR1 SEHNR, CDR2 FQNEAQ (reference sequence). The CDR3 extends over 14 amino acids. CDR3 in amino acids: CASSLGARVEGYTF. The CDR3 DNA follows: TGTGCCAGCAGCTTAGGGGCCCGGGTAGAGGGCTACACCTTC.

The chain joins TRBV19 to TRBJ1-2; 8 positions agree with TRBD1. V lost 1 base to trimming and J lost 2 bases; unmatched junction nucleotides: 9. CDR1 and CDR2 (germline): LNHDA, SQIVND (reference sequence). The CDR3 consists of 17 residues. Written as DNA, the CDR3 is TGTGCCAGTAGTATAGCATCGTGGCAGGGGGCGAACTATGGCTACACCTTC. It is translated as CASSIASWQGANYGYTF.

The V call is TRBV7-2, the J call TRBJ1-1; no reliable D call. Germline lookup yields CDR1 SGHTA and CDR2 FQGNSA. The CDR3 spans 14 residues. V was clipped by 3 bases and J by 0 bases, with 8 bases between them. CDR3 coding DNA: TGTGCCAGCAGCTTTCTAAGCTTGAACACTGAAGCTTTCTTT. It is translated as CASSFLSLNTEAFF. The variable domain in full, with the rest retrieved from reference TRBV7-2 and TRBJ1-1, is GAGVSQSPSNKVTEKGKDVELRCDPISGHTALYWYRQSLGQGLEFLIYFQGNSAPDKSGLPSDRFSAERTGGSVSTLTIQRTQQEDSAVYLCASSFLSLNTEAFFGQGTRLTVV.

V and J are TRBV6-1 and TRBJ2-7; unclear D gene. The CDR3 has 13 amino acids. Germline V gives CDR1 MNHNS, CDR2 SASEGT. V dropped 3 bases and J dropped 1 base, with 7 bases sitting between them. The CDR3 nucleotides read TGTGCCAGCAGTGAGGCACAATCCTACGAGCAGTACTTC. This translates into CASSEAQSYEQYF.

This chain joins TRBV11-2 and TRBJ1-1, with D unclear. Germline CDR1 SGHAT, CDR2 FQNNGV. This CDR3 has 11 residues. V was clipped by 5 bases and J by 6 bases, with 7 bases between them. The CDR3 nucleotides read TGTGCCAGCAGCGCCCCGTCTGAAGCTTTCTTT. Its protein product is CASSAPSEAFF.

This chain uses TRBV5-4 with TRBJ2-1; D gene uncertain. This CDR3 has 12 residues. Germline assignment: CDR1 SGHNT and CDR2 YYREEE (reference sequence). Deletions cut 4 bases from V and 8 bases from J, with 10 bases between. For the CDR3, the DNA is TGTGCCAGCAGCGAGGATTGGGATGAGCAGTTCTTC. Translation gives CASSEDWDEQFF.

V gene TRBV7-9 combines with J gene TRBJ2-7; D is perhaps TRBD1 or TRBD2 (5 bases each). The CDR3 consists of 12 residues. The V end was cut by 6 bases, the J end by 7 bases, with 13 bases between. Germline V gives CDR1 SEHNR, CDR2 FQNEAQ (reference sequence). The CDR3 DNA sequence: TGTGCCAGCAGGAGGGGACCGGAGGAGCAGTACTTC. Encoded protein: CASRRGPEEQYF.

V usage is TRBV7-8 and J usage is TRBJ2-7; the D gene could be TRBD1 or TRBD2 (5 bases each). The CDR3 loop spans 13 amino acids. Germline CDR1 is SGHVS and CDR2 is FQNEAQ. V dropped 1 base and J dropped 3 bases, with 7 bases sitting between them. This chain's CDR3 is CASSLVGDYEQYF. The CDR3 region has the DNA TGTGCCAGCAGCTTAGTGGGGGACTACGAGCAGTACTTC.

V gene TRBV11-2 combines with J gene TRBJ2-7, with TRBD1 matching 8 bases. Germline CDR1 and CDR2: SGHAT and FQNNGV. V lost 2 bases and J lost 5; bases outside the gene matches: 8. CDR3 length: 15 amino acids. CDR3: CASSLRTGSFDEQYF. The CDR3 region has the DNA TGTGCCAGCAGCTTAAGGACAGGGTCATTCGACGAGCAGTACTTC.

This rearrangement joins TRBV2 to TRBJ1-2; maybe TRBD1 (5 bases). Germline CDR1 SNHLY, CDR2 FYNNEI. V was shortened by 6 bases and J by 10 bases, with 21 bases between the two germline ends. This CDR3 is built from 14 residues. The CDR3 protein is CASSATRDRDVYTF. The CDR3 DNA reads as TGTGCCAGCAGCGCTACCCGGGATAGGGACGTCTACACCTTC.